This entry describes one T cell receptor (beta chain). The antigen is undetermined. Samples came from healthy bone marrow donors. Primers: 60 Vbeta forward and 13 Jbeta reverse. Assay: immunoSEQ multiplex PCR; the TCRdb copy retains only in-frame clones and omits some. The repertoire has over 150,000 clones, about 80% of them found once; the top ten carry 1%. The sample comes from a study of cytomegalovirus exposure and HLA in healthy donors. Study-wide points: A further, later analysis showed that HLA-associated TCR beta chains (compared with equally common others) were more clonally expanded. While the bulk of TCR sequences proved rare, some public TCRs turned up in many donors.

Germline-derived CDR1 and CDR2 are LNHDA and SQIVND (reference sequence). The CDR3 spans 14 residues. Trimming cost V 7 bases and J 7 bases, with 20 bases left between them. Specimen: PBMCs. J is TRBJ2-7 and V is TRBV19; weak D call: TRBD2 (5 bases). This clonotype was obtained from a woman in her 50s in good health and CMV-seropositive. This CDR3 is CASTDLGRTEEQYF. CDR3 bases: TGTGCCAGTACCGATCTAGGACGGACTGAGGAGCAGTACTTC.